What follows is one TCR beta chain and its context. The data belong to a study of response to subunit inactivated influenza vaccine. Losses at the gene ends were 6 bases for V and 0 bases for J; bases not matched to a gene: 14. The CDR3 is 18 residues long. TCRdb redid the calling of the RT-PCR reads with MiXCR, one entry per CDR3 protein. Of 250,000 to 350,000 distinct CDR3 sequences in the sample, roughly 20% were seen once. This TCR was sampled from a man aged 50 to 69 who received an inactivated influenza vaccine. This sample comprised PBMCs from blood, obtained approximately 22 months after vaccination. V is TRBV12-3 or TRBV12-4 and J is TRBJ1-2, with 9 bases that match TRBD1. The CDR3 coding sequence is TGTGCCAGCAGATACAGGGGGCGCGGCTTGCTTTCTAACTATGGCTACACCTTC. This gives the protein CASRYRGRGLLSNYGYTF.